Presented here are 18 T cell receptor beta chains from one specimen sequenced in a study of identical twins' blood T cells. Each CDR3 protein is one row after TCRdb ran MiXCR on the 5' RACE reads. The table lists 300,000 to 400,000 distinct CDR3 sequences, more than 25% of them singletons, with about 6% in the top ten. What was sequenced was PBMCs. These receptors all come from a woman aged 18 to 55 in good health.

This clonotype was seen a few times. This chain connects TRBV20-1 to TRBJ1-3, with D maybe TRBD1 (5 bases). Germline CDR1 DFQATT, CDR2 SNEGSKA (reference sequence). V gave up 4 bases and J gave up 2 bases, with 18 bases separating them. CDR3 length: 16 residues. This CDR3 is CSAKNPGVRAGNTIYF. The CDR3 coding sequence is TGCAGTGCTAAGAACCCTGGGGTCAGGGCTGGAAACACCATATATTTT.

In regard to this clonotype: Sequence at one end of the junction differs from germline and may be a read error. The chain recombines TRBV20-1 with TRBJ1-1, with D maybe TRBD1 (5 bases). Germline-derived CDR1 and CDR2 are DFQATT and SNEGSKA (reference sequence). This CDR3 spans 11 amino acids. The CDR3 here is CSARETVEAFF. The DNA for the CDR3 is TGCAGTGCTCGAGAGACAGTTGAAGCTTTCTTT.

The rearrangement joins TRBV12-3 or TRBV12-4 to TRBJ2-3; no reliable D call. V lost 6 bases and J lost 1, with 11 bases in between. The CDR3 covers 14 residues. CDR3 nucleotide sequence: TGTGCCAGCAGCCCGCTTGTCCGCACAGATACGCAGTATTTT. Residues: CASSPLVRTDTQYF.

Only a few counts were recorded for this clonotype. This chain joins TRBV20-1 and TRBJ1-1; a possible D gene is TRBD1 (5 bases). Germline V CDR1 and CDR2: DFQATT, SNEGSKA (reference sequence). This CDR3 has 13 residues. Here the CDR3 reads CSALRQWNTEAFF. CDR3 nucleotides: TGCAGCGCGTTGAGACAGTGGAACACTGAAGCTTTCTTT.

This clonotype was recorded at least ten times. This chain's CDR3 is CASSTLKGQLNTGELFF. The CDR3 nucleotides are TGTGCCAGCTCAACGCTTAAGGGACAACTGAACACCGGGGAGCTGTTTTTT. The V and J genes are TRBV18 and TRBJ2-2; maybe TRBD1 (6 bases). Trimming shortened V by 5 bases and J by 1 base, and 17 bases separated the two germline ends. The germline V gene encodes CDR1 KGHSH and CDR2 LQKENI. The CDR3 length is 17 residues.

There are many counts of this clonotype. The rearrangement joins TRBV29-1 to TRBJ2-1; D is uncertain. Germline loops: CDR1 SQVTM, CDR2 ANQGSEA. CDR3 length: 12 amino acids. V gave up 7 bases and J gave up 5 bases, with 12 bases separating them. The CDR3 region is CSAGAGDNEQFF. In DNA, the CDR3 is TGCAGCGCCGGCGCAGGTGACAATGAGCAGTTCTTC.

The chain combines TRBV6-5 with TRBJ1-2; D is uncertain. Germline values: CDR1 MNHEY, CDR2 SVGAGI. With 4 bases removed from V and 2 bases from J, the gap between germline ends came to 17 bases. The CDR3 has 16 residues. This CDR3 reads CASSSLTGLENYGYTF. CDR3 DNA sequence: TGTGCCAGCAGTTCCCTAACTGGGCTCGAGAACTATGGCTACACCTTC.

The chain recombines TRBV12-3 or TRBV12-4 with TRBJ2-1; TRBD1 aligns across 9 bases. With V trimmed by 11 bases and J by 6 bases, 11 bases remained unmatched. CDR3 length: 14 amino acids. This chain's CDR3 is CAQQTGGVPNEQFF. DNA for the CDR3: TGTGCCCAGCAGACAGGGGGAGTCCCCAATGAGCAGTTCTTC.

As for this clonotype: The junction and the germline gene differ at one end; a read error may be behind it. The chain combines TRBV7-2 with TRBJ1-1, with D uncertain. Germline loops: CDR1 SGHTA, CDR2 FQGNSA. There are 15 residues in the CDR3. The CDR3 region has the DNA TGTGCCAGCGGCTTACAAGGTTCGGGGAACACTGAAGCTTTCTTT. This translates into CASGLQGSGNTEAFF.

This rearrangement joins TRBV6-1 to TRBJ2-7, with 9 bases fitting TRBD1. Per the germline V gene, CDR1 is MNHNS and CDR2 is SASEGT. The length of the CDR3 is 17 residues. V lost 0 bases and J lost 1; bases outside the gene matches: 7. The CDR3 loop is CASSEALIGQGSYEQYF. CDR3 nucleotide sequence: TGTGCCAGCAGTGAAGCGCTTATAGGACAGGGGTCCTACGAGCAGTACTTC.

This clonotype was seen many times. The chain joins TRBV10-3 to TRBJ1-6; no clear D gene. From germline, CDR1 is ENHRY and CDR2 SYGVKD. CDR3 length: 16 amino acids. Trimming took off 4 bases at V and 7 bases at J, with 17 bases between the two ends. The CDR3: CAISGPDGAWNSPLHF. The CDR3 region has the DNA TGTGCCATCAGTGGCCCGGACGGCGCGTGGAATTCACCCCTCCACTTT.

This clonotype was seen only a few times. This chain joins TRBV20-1 and TRBJ2-3; the D gene is possibly TRBD2 (5 bases). Germline V CDR1 and CDR2: DFQATT, SNEGSKA (reference sequence). This CDR3 comprises 15 residues. V lost 6 bases, J lost 7 bases, and 23 bases lay in between. This CDR3 reads CSAMDWHTDSNTQYF. CDR3 coding DNA: TGCAGTGCCATGGACTGGCACACAGATTCGAATACGCAGTATTTT.

V gene TRBV20-1 combines with J gene TRBJ2-1, with TRBD2 matching over 7 bases. In germline, CDR1 is DFQATT, CDR2 SNEGSKA (reference sequence). Trimming took 5 bases from V and 0 from J; bases not matched to a gene: 7. The length of the CDR3 is 15 residues. This CDR3 is CSAGGGTVSYNEQFF. CDR3 in DNA: TGCAGTGCTGGGGGGGGGACGGTCTCCTACAATGAGCAGTTCTTC.

This clonotype has a count of ten or more. The chain is built from TRBV20-1 and TRBJ1-1, with D perhaps TRBD1 (6 bases). The CDR3 has 13 residues. V lost 5 bases and J lost 0, with 10 bases in between. The V gene's germline CDR1 is DFQATT and CDR2 SNEGSKA (reference sequence). The CDR3 loop is CSAPGQLNTEAFF. The CDR3 DNA reads as TGCAGTGCTCCCGGACAGCTGAACACTGAAGCTTTCTTT.

In this sample, this clonotype turned up a few times. The chain carries TRBV3-1 and TRBJ2-7; maybe TRBD2 (6 bases). Germline lookup yields CDR1 LGHDT and CDR2 YNNKEL (reference sequence). V was trimmed by 1 base and J by 4 bases, leaving 8 bases between them. CDR3 length: 13 residues. The CDR3 loop is CASSQGGTYEQYF. The CDR3 coding sequence is TGTGCCAGCAGCCAAGGGGGGACTTACGAGCAGTACTTC.

This chain uses TRBV5-1 with TRBJ1-1; D perhaps matches TRBD1 (6 bases). This CDR3 comprises 17 residues. The V gene lost 4 bases and the J gene lost 0 bases, with 19 bases spanning the gap. Germline assignment: CDR1 SGHRS and CDR2 YFSETQ. This CDR3 is CASSPGGQREMNTEAFF. The DNA of the CDR3 is TGCGCCAGCAGCCCGGGCGGACAGCGAGAAATGAACACTGAAGCTTTCTTT.

There are a few counts of this clonotype. The chain combines TRBV20-1 with TRBJ2-7; 9 bases fit TRBD2. Germline CDR1 is DFQATT and CDR2 is SNEGSKA (reference sequence). CDR3 length: 14 amino acids. After removal of 2 bases from V and 2 bases from J, the junction contained 4 bases not matched to a gene. CDR3 in amino acids: CSARSLAGPYEQYF. The CDR3 nucleotides are TGCAGTGCTAGATCTCTAGCGGGGCCCTACGAGCAGTACTTC.

This clonotype has more than one count but fewer than ten. The DNA for the CDR3 is TGCAGCGTTTCCAGGGGTCCCACTGAAGCTTTCTTT. Protein sequence: CSVSRGPTEAFF. The chain is built from TRBV29-1 and TRBJ1-1; maybe TRBD1 (6 bases). V was trimmed by 5 bases and J by 4 bases, leaving 11 bases between them. The CDR3 is 12 amino acids. Germline CDR1 is SQVTM and CDR2 is ANQGSEA.